The source of this T cell receptor (beta chain) is a study of CD4 T cells in relation to SARS-CoV-2 and coronaviruses. At the level of the study: Patient ages ranged from about 21 to 72, median 38. The restricting HLA molecule for shared crossreactive spike epitopes was mapped.

CDR1 and CDR2 (germline): ENHRY, SYGVKD. V was shortened by 4 bases and J by 2 bases, with 8 bases between the two germline ends. This CDR3 has 13 residues. Worth noting for this clone: The antigen is unknown.

The study's findings and limits: According to naive versus memory sequencing, detected responses are memory recall, not newly primed.

Clones were sequenced by immunoSEQ multiplex PCR, and TCRdb holds only the in-frame ones, with some missing. The sample shows tens of thousands of clones, just over 90% of them seen only once. The sequence derives from an adult with COVID-19. The rearrangement joins TRBV10-3 to TRBJ1-2, with D perhaps TRBD1 (6 bases). The sample was naive CD4+ T cells from PBMCs. Subset here: naive CD4+ T cells isolated by negative enrichment. CDR3 sequence (DNA): TGTGCCATCAGTGCCGACAGGAACTATGGCTACACCTTC. As protein: CAISADRNYGYTF.